This T cell receptor beta chain was observed in a study of control samples from healthy donors and cancer patients. V was shortened by 3 bases and J by 3 bases, with 3 bases between the two germline ends. The CDR3 has 12 amino acids. Germline V gene sequence: CDR1 MNHEY, CDR2 SMNVEV (reference sequence). Profiled with immunoSEQ multiplex PCR; TCRdb holds only in-frame clones, not every one. The sample yields 35,000 to 55,000 clones, approximately 87% seen once. The chain carries TRBV27 and TRBJ1-5; D gene uncertain. Sequences were obtained from PBMCs. This sequence originates from a woman aged 55-70 years with lung cancer. CDR3 region: CASSFNNQPQHF. CDR3 DNA: TGTGCCAGCAGTTTTAACAATCAGCCCCAGCATTTT.